A selection of T cell receptor beta chains follows, all from one sample in a study of blood T cells in healthy people across ages. Each CDR3 protein gets one entry after TCRdb re-called the 5' RACE reads with MiXCR. The data show 730,000 or so distinct CDR3 sequences, roughly 41% seen once. Sequenced material: blood. These receptors were collected from an older woman in good health. Both conserved end residues are part of each CDR3. The order of the fields is clone size, J gene, D gene, V gene, CDR3 DNA, CDR3 protein. A D gene is named only where the DNA matches it firmly. Clone sizes are given selectively: once, few, many, or a class where the clone is expanded.

NA TRBJ2-1 NA TRBV24-1 TGTGCCACCAGTTCGCGTCCGGACTCGAGAACCTACAATGAGCAGTTCTTC CATSSRPDSRTYNEQFF
NA TRBJ2-5 TRBD2 TRBV7-9 TGTGCCAGCAGCGAGGGACTAGCGGGAGTATACGAGACCCAGTACTTC CASSEGLAGVYETQYF
NA TRBJ1-2 NA TRBV20-1 TGCAGTGCTAGAGATGGAAACTCCTATGGCTACACCTTC CSARDGNSYGYTF
NA TRBJ2-1 TRBD2 TRBV11-2 TGTGCCAGCAGCTTAGATGGAGCGGGAGCCTCCTACAATGAGCAGTTCTTC CASSLDGAGASYNEQFF
NA TRBJ2-1 TRBD1 TRBV5-1 TGCGCCAGCAGCTTGTCACAGGGGGGCAATGAGCAGTTCTTC CASSLSQGGNEQFF
many TRBJ2-1 NA TRBV10-2 TGCGCCAGCAGCCCGGCCGGGACCTACAATGAGCAGTTCTTC CASSPAGTYNEQFF
few TRBJ1-1 TRBD1 TRBV20-1 TGCAGTGTTCGGACAGGGGCAGGCACTGAAGCTTTCTTT CSVRTGAGTEAFF
few TRBJ2-7 TRBD1 TRBV5-1 TGCGCCAGCAGCTCCGGGACAGGGAATCCCTCCTACGAGCAGTACTTC CASSSGTGNPSYEQYF
many TRBJ2-3 NA TRBV20-1 TGCAGTGCTAGAGATCTGTCTACGCAGTATTTT CSARDLSTQYF
NA TRBJ2-7 NA TRBV6-5 TGTGCCAGCAGTTTCATGACGACAGGGAGGCACGAGCAGTACTTC CASSFMTTGRHEQYF
NA TRBJ2-5 NA TRBV25-1 TGTGCCAGCAGTGAAGGCTTGGGGTGGCAGACCCAGTACTTC CASSEGLGWQTQYF
NA TRBJ1-1 NA TRBV29-1 TGCAGCGTTGTTGAGTTCATGAACACTGAAGCTTTCTTT CSVVEFMNTEAFF
few TRBJ1-2 NA TRBV5-1 TGCGCCAGCAGCCCCCCAGAAAGCTATGGCTACACCTTC CASSPPESYGYTF
few TRBJ1-4 NA TRBV12-3/TRBV12-4 TGTGCCAGCCGAGATGGGACAAGGGGACTTGCAACTAATGAAAAACTGTTTTTT CASRDGTRGLATNEKLFF
few TRBJ2-1 TRBD2 TRBV6-6 TGTGCCAGCAGCCACGACACTAGCGGGATTGATGAGCAGTTCTTC CASSHDTSGIDEQFF
few TRBJ2-3 TRBD2 TRBV27 TGTGCCAGCAGCGATGGGACTACCCTTGCGCAGTATTTT CASSDGTTLAQYF
NA TRBJ1-1 NA TRBV5-6 TGTGCCAGCGGGCGGGGGGCTATAAACACTGAAGCTTTCTTT CASGRGAINTEAFF